The rows below give T cell receptor beta chains drawn from one sample of a study of cytomegalovirus exposure and HLA in healthy donors. Sequencing used immunoSEQ multiplex PCR; TCRdb keeps in-frame clones, though not all of them. Here the sample spans 120,000 or so clones, roughly 63% being singletons. The sample taken for sequencing was PBMCs. These receptors originate from a man aged 30 to 45 in good health and CMV-seropositive. CDR3s include the opening cysteine and the closing phenylalanine or tryptophan. Each record gives: clone size, J gene, V gene, D gene, CDR3 DNA, CDR3 protein. The D gene is left open where the match is weak. A clone size is listed for some rows: how often the clone was seen (once, few, many), or a class if it is expanded.

- | TRBJ2-7 | TRBV7-2 | TRBD1 | TGTGCCAGCAGCTTATCGTTACAGGGGAACGAGCAGTACTTC | CASSLSLQGNEQYF
- | TRBJ2-7 | TRBV29-1 | TRBD1 | TGCAGCGCAGGGGGATACGGAGACGAGCAGTACTTC | CSAGGYGDEQYF
- | TRBJ2-5 | TRBV6-5 | - | TGTGCCAGCATATCTAGTGGCGCCCGGGAGACCCAGTACTTC | CASISSGARETQYF
- | TRBJ2-1 | TRBV5-1 | TRBD2 | TGCGCCAGCAAACTAGCGGGGTCCTACAATGAGCAGTTCTTC | CASKLAGSYNEQFF
- | TRBJ2-4 | TRBV5-1 | TRBD1 | TGCGCCAGCAGCTTGGTTTTGGGACAGACGGGCATTCAGTACTTC | CASSLVLGQTGIQYF
- | TRBJ1-1 | TRBV6-5 | TRBD1 | TGTGCCAGCAGCCCCGGGACAGGGAGGCTCACTGAAGCTTTCTTT | CASSPGTGRLTEAFF
- | TRBJ1-4 | TRBV15 | - | TGTGCCACCAGCAGAGTGGGGGGGGCTGCTAATGAAAAACTGTTTTTT | CATSRVGGAANEKLFF
- | TRBJ2-1 | TRBV6-5 | TRBD2 | TGTGCCAGCAGTTACTCCCCTTCGGGAGGATACAATGAGCAGTTCTTC | CASSYSPSGGYNEQFF
- | TRBJ2-6 | TRBV5-1 | - | TGCGCCAGCAGCTTGGCCGTAGCTGGGGCCAACGTCCTGACTTTC | CASSLAVAGANVLTF
- | TRBJ1-5 | TRBV4-2 | - | TGTGCCAGCAGCCATCCCGGGGGAAGCAATCAGCCCCAGCATTTT | CASSHPGGSNQPQHF
- | TRBJ1-5 | TRBV4-1 | - | TGCGCCAGCAGCCAAGTAAAGGCGCGACACCTCAATCAGCCCCAGCATTTT | CASSQVKARHLNQPQHF
- | TRBJ2-1 | TRBV6-4 | - | TGTGCCAGCAGTGACTCGGGCCACAATGAGCAGTTCTTC | CASSDSGHNEQFF
few | TRBJ2-1 | TRBV7-8 | TRBD2 | TGTGCCAGCAGCCTAGCGGGAGCCTATGAGCAGTTCTTC | CASSLAGAYEQFF
few | TRBJ2-1 | TRBV6-5 | - | TGTGCCAGCAGCCATGGGGAGGATGGTGAGCAGTTCTTC | CASSHGEDGEQFF
- | TRBJ2-7 | TRBV6-6 | - | TGTGCCAGCAGTTACTATCAGGGAAGCGAGCAGTACTTC | CASSYYQGSEQYF
- | TRBJ2-7 | TRBV7-2 | - | TGTGCCAGCAGCTTAGCGGTCCCCGGGGGAGGCTACGAGCAGTACTTC | CASSLAVPGGGYEQYF
- | TRBJ2-6 | TRBV4-3 | TRBD2 | TGCGCCAGCAGCCTCGGGACTAGCGGGTCTGCTGGGGCCAACGTCCTGACTTTC | CASSLGTSGSAGANVLTF
once | TRBJ2-5 | TRBV5-1 | - | TGCGCCAGCAGACCACAGGGCGGGCAAGAGACCCAGTACTTC | CASRPQGGQETQYF
- | TRBJ2-4 | TRBV11-2 | - | TGTGCCAGCAGCGTACCCCACCCAGGTGGCCAGCTAGCCAAAAACATTCAGTACTTC | CASSVPHPGGQLAKNIQYF
- | TRBJ2-6 | TRBV18 | TRBD1 | TGTGCCAGCTCATCCCCGGGACAGGCCTCTGGGGCCAACGTCCTGACTTTC | CASSSPGQASGANVLTF
- | TRBJ2-4 | TRBV7-2 | - | TGTGCCAGCAGCCCGTGGACAGACCCCAAAAACATTCAGTACTTC | CASSPWTDPKNIQYF
once | TRBJ1-4 | TRBV28 | - | TGTGCCAGCAGTTTAAGCACAGCTAATGAAAAACTGTTTTTT | CASSLSTANEKLFF
- | TRBJ1-1 | TRBV5-1 | - | TGCGCCAGCAGGAGGGATCTACTTGAAGCTTTCTTT | CASRRDLLEAFF
few | TRBJ2-2 | TRBV4-2 | TRBD2 | TGTGCCATCCAGCGGGAGTCCACCGGGGAGCTGTTTTTT | CAIQRESTGELFF
- | TRBJ2-1 | TRBV29-1 | - | TGCAGCGTTGACAACGGGAGACGCATCGATGAGCAGTTCTTC | CSVDNGRRIDEQFF
- | TRBJ2-7 | TRBV19 | - | TGTGCCAGTAGTCTTACACAGGGCTACGAGCAGTACTTC | CASSLTQGYEQYF
- | TRBJ2-7 | TRBV4-1 | - | TGCGCCAGCAGCCAAGTGCAGGGAAGCGACGAGCAGTACTTC | CASSQVQGSDEQYF
- | TRBJ1-2 | TRBV5-1 | TRBD1 | TGCGCCAGCAGCTTGATAACAGGGGGAAACTATGGCTACACCTTC | CASSLITGGNYGYTF
- | TRBJ1-3 | TRBV2 | - | TGTGCCAGCAGCCGACTCCTTCGTGGAAACACCATATATTTT | CASSRLLRGNTIYF
- | TRBJ1-2 | TRBV7-2 | - | TGTGCCAGCAGCTCCCCACTGGGGAGAGGCTACACCTTC | CASSSPLGRGYTF
- | TRBJ2-3 | TRBV7-2 | TRBD2 | TGTGCCAGCAGCTTGGCTAGCGGGAAGGGTGATACGCAGTATTTT | CASSLASGKGDTQYF
- | TRBJ2-7 | TRBV6-1 | - | TGTGCCAGCAGTGACTGGACAGAAATTTCCTACGAGCAGTACTTC | CASSDWTEISYEQYF
few | TRBJ1-3 | TRBV4-2 | TRBD1 | TGTGCCAGCAGCCTTAAGGGACAGGCTGGAAACACCATATATTTT | CASSLKGQAGNTIYF
- | TRBJ2-3 | TRBV2 | TRBD1 | TGTGCCAGCACCATGGACAGGGGTGGCACAGATACGCAGTATTTT | CASTMDRGGTDTQYF
- | TRBJ2-1 | TRBV6-6 | TRBD2 | TGTGCCAGCAGCTACGCGGGGACTAGCAACAATGAGCAGTTCTTC | CASSYAGTSNNEQFF
- | TRBJ2-5 | TRBV5-6 | TRBD2 | TGTGCCAGCAGCTTATTTACTAGCGGGAGGATTTACCAAGAGACCCAGTACTTC | CASSLFTSGRIYQETQYF
few | TRBJ2-3 | TRBV18 | - | TGTGCCAGCTCACCCTCAAGGAGGGATACGCAGTATTTT | CASSPSRRDTQYF
- | TRBJ2-5 | TRBV4-3 | TRBD1 | TGCGCCAGCAGCCAAAGGACAGGGGAGGAGACCCAGTACTTC | CASSQRTGEETQYF
- | TRBJ2-5 | TRBV19 | TRBD1 | TGTGCCAGCGGGACAGGGGGCGAGACCCAGTACTTC | CASGTGGETQYF
- | TRBJ2-7 | TRBV6-5 | - | TGTGCCAGCAGCCGAGTTTGGGGCTCCTACGAGCAGTACTTC | CASSRVWGSYEQYF
- | TRBJ1-1 | TRBV6-5 | TRBD1 | TGTGCCAGCAGTCTCACAGGGGGCTACAACACTGAAGCTTTCTTT | CASSLTGGYNTEAFF
- | TRBJ2-5 | TRBV7-7 | TRBD1 | TGTGCTAGCAGCTTAGACCGGGACAGGGGCGAGACCCAGTACTTC | CASSLDRDRGETQYF
- | TRBJ2-5 | TRBV11-3 | - | TGTGCCAGCAGCACCCGTGTCAGGGTAGAGACCCAGTACTTC | CASSTRVRVETQYF
few | TRBJ2-7 | TRBV6-5 | - | TGTGCCAGCAGTATCGGCTACGAGCAGTACTTC | CASSIGYEQYF
- | TRBJ2-3 | TRBV29-1 | - | TGCAGCGTTGAGCGGGATGCAGATACGCAGTATTTT | CSVERDADTQYF
- | TRBJ1-1 | TRBV2 | TRBD1 | TGTGCCAGCAGTTTTACAGGGGGCCGGCAAGCTTTCTTT | CASSFTGGRQAFF
few | TRBJ2-3 | TRBV5-1 | TRBD2 | TGCGCCAGCAGCTTACTCCGGGGGGACACAGATACGCAGTATTTT | CASSLLRGDTDTQYF
- | TRBJ2-2 | TRBV29-1 | - | TGCAGCGTTGAAGAGCTTAGTTCCACCGGGGAGCTGTTTTTT | CSVEELSSTGELFF
- | TRBJ2-3 | TRBV4-2 | TRBD2 | TGTGCCAGCAGCCAAAGAGGGGCTAGCGGGAGAAAAGATACGCAGTATTTT | CASSQRGASGRKDTQYF